This TCR beta chain was captured in a study of PD-1 blockade in classical Hodgkin lymphoma. Every one of the patients relapsed after autologous stem cell transplantation (brentuximab vedotin exposure was variable). The authors purified CD4+ T cells from thawed PBMCs by magnetic negative selection. Findings and limits, study-wide: Nivolumab starters within 1 year of ASCT were excluded.

This table comes from immunoSEQ multiplex PCR, and its TCRdb copy is limited to in-frame clones, with some not included. The table shows 13,000 or so clones, with more than 60% occurring only once. This clone has just a few counts. Its antigen is undetermined. The sequence derives from a human donor with classical Hodgkin lymphoma. The source was CD4+ T cells from blood, collected at baseline.

CDR3 DNA sequence: TGTGCCAGCAGCTCCGGGACTAGCTACGAGCAGTACTTC. Translating it yields CASSSGTSYEQYF. The chain combines TRBV7-2 with TRBJ2-7; 8 bases fit TRBD2. This CDR3 spans 13 amino acids. Unmatched junction bases numbered 2, after V lost 4 bases and J lost 3 bases. Germline V gene sequence: CDR1 SGHTA, CDR2 FQGNSA. Full variable domain (remainder filled in from reference TRBV7-2 and TRBJ2-7): GAGVSQSPSNKVTEKGKDVELRCDPISGHTALYWYRQSLGQGLEFLIYFQGNSAPDKSGLPSDRFSAERTGGSVSTLTIQRTQQEDSAVYLCASSSGTSYEQYFGPGTRLTVT.